These T cell receptor beta chains were read from a single sample in a study of T cells in Graves' hyperthyroidism and ophthalmopathy. TCRdb used MiXCR to reprocess the multiplex PCR reads, holding one entry per CDR3 protein. This sample yields roughly 380,000 distinct CDR3 sequences, of which around a sixth are seen a single time; roughly 15% belongs to the top ten. Specimen: blood. Source of these receptors: a woman between 40 and 55 years old with Graves' ophthalmopathy. Both conserved end residues are part of each CDR3. Each record gives: CDR3 length, V gene, J gene, CDR3 protein.

length: 14
V: TRBV27
J: TRBJ2-7
CDR3: CASSLRSVWYEQYF

length: 18
V: TRBV11-1
J: TRBJ2-5
CDR3: CASSPRASGTGRWETQYF

length: 13
V: TRBV12-3/TRBV12-4
J: TRBJ1-1
CDR3: CASRTGTGTEAFF

length: 13
V: TRBV12-5
J: TRBJ1-3
CDR3: CASGLSRGHTIYF

length: 15
V: TRBV27
J: TRBJ1-1
CDR3: CASSFSADGGFEAFF

length: 14
V: TRBV4-2
J: TRBJ2-2
CDR3: CASSQDPQGGELFF

length: 17
V: TRBV28
J: TRBJ2-5
CDR3: CASSSGWVGGGGETQYF

length: 17
V: TRBV6-4
J: TRBJ1-2
CDR3: CASKAEWREKGNYGYTF

length: 13
V: TRBV6-1
J: TRBJ2-7
CDR3: CASSSGLVYEQYF

length: 11
V: TRBV20-1
J: TRBJ1-1
CDR3: CSARRDTEAFF

length: 11
V: TRBV11-2
J: TRBJ1-1
CDR3: CASSFHTEAFF

length: 19
V: TRBV11-2
J: TRBJ2-6
CDR3: CASRFRTGTDFSGANVLTF